Listed below are T cell receptor beta chains from one sample, sequenced in a study of T-cell memory formation after mild COVID-19. TCRdb analysed the 5' RACE reads with MiXCR anew, one entry per CDR3 protein. The table includes approximately 300,000 distinct CDR3 sequences, around 15% detected once. Sequenced sample: PBMCs or a T cell subset sorted from them (not recorded which). These receptor sequences come from a man aged 18 to 35 who had mild COVID-19 (a few samples of this study predate the infection). Cell type and time point are not known. The CDR3 runs from the conserved cysteine through the conserved F or W. D genes are given only for firm matches. Part of the rows lack a size; the others show once, few, many or a class for expanded clones.

V gene: TRBV12-3/TRBV12-4; J gene: TRBJ2-3; clone size: few; D gene: NA; CDR3 DNA: TGTGCCAGCAGTACGACAGGCGGCACAGATACGCAGTATTTT; CDR3 protein: CASSTTGGTDTQYF
V gene: TRBV29-1; J gene: TRBJ2-2; clone size: many; D gene: NA; CDR3 DNA: TGCAGCGTTGAAGGCTTCGCGAACACCGGGGAGCTGTTTTTT; CDR3 protein: CSVEGFANTGELFF
V gene: TRBV12-3/TRBV12-4; J gene: TRBJ2-2; clone size: many; D gene: TRBD2; CDR3 DNA: TGTGCCAGTACGAAGAATGGACTAGCGGGGGTTACAAACACCGGGGAGCTGTTTTTT; CDR3 protein: CASTKNGLAGVTNTGELFF
V gene: TRBV20-1; J gene: TRBJ2-1; clone size: few; D gene: NA; CDR3 DNA: TGCAGTGCTTTAGATTCGGGACTCCCCTCCTACAATGAGCAGTTCTTC; CDR3 protein: CSALDSGLPSYNEQFF
V gene: TRBV7-8; J gene: TRBJ1-1; clone size: few; D gene: NA; CDR3 DNA: TGTGCCAGCAGCCCCCCCGCCCGCCTTGAAGCTTTCTTT; CDR3 protein: CASSPPARLEAFF
V gene: TRBV20-1; J gene: TRBJ2-7; clone size: NA; D gene: NA; CDR3 DNA: TGCAGTGCCCGGTGGACCAATGGGGACGAGCAGTACTTC; CDR3 protein: CSARWTNGDEQYF
V gene: TRBV9; J gene: TRBJ2-3; clone size: NA; D gene: NA; CDR3 DNA: TGTGCCAGCAGCACGACTGGGGATACGCAGTATTTT; CDR3 protein: CASSTTGDTQYF
V gene: TRBV18; J gene: TRBJ2-1; clone size: once; D gene: TRBD2; CDR3 DNA: TGTGCCAGCTCACCAGAAGCGGGGGCGTACAATGAGCAGTTCTTC; CDR3 protein: CASSPEAGAYNEQFF
V gene: TRBV10-3; J gene: TRBJ2-3; clone size: few; D gene: TRBD2; CDR3 DNA: TGTGCCATCAGTGAGTTTGGCGTTAGCGGGGACCCGAGCACAGATACGCAGTATTTT; CDR3 protein: CAISEFGVSGDPSTDTQYF
V gene: TRBV29-1; J gene: TRBJ2-3; clone size: many; D gene: NA; CDR3 DNA: TGCAGCGTTGAAGGATTGATACTCGGGCCAGATACGCAGTATTTT; CDR3 protein: CSVEGLILGPDTQYF
V gene: TRBV12-3/TRBV12-4; J gene: TRBJ2-5; clone size: few; D gene: NA; CDR3 DNA: TGTGCCAGCAGTTACACCCGGGACAACCAAGAGACCCAGTACTTC; CDR3 protein: CASSYTRDNQETQYF
V gene: TRBV7-6; J gene: TRBJ1-1; clone size: NA; D gene: NA; CDR3 DNA: TGTGCCAGCAGCTTGAGGGCGGACACTGAAGCTTTCTTT; CDR3 protein: CASSLRADTEAFF
V gene: TRBV12-3/TRBV12-4; J gene: TRBJ2-7; clone size: NA; D gene: NA; CDR3 DNA: TGTGCCAGCAGTTTACCAGGCGGAGCGAGTGAGCAGTACTTC; CDR3 protein: CASSLPGGASEQYF
V gene: TRBV6-5; J gene: TRBJ1-2; clone size: many; D gene: NA; CDR3 DNA: TGTGCCAGCAGTTACTCCCTCGGAGGGCTGGATGGCTACACCTTC; CDR3 protein: CASSYSLGGLDGYTF
V gene: TRBV3-2; J gene: TRBJ1-2; clone size: NA; D gene: NA; CDR3 DNA: TGTGCCAGCAGCCAAGTCCCACAGGGGGACTATGGCTACACCTTC; CDR3 protein: CASSQVPQGDYGYTF
V gene: TRBV25-1; J gene: TRBJ2-1; clone size: NA; D gene: TRBD2; CDR3 DNA: TGTGCCAGCAGTGGGCAGACTAGCGGGGGGGGATCCTACAATGAGCAGTTCTTC; CDR3 protein: CASSGQTSGGGSYNEQFF
V gene: TRBV12-3/TRBV12-4; J gene: TRBJ1-1; clone size: NA; D gene: NA; CDR3 DNA: TGTGCCAGCAGTTGGCGGGTCACTGAAGCTTTCTTT; CDR3 protein: CASSWRVTEAFF
V gene: TRBV5-1; J gene: TRBJ1-1; clone size: few; D gene: NA; CDR3 DNA: TGCGCCAGCAAGCTGAACACTGAAGCTTTCTTT; CDR3 protein: CASKLNTEAFF
V gene: TRBV7-3; J gene: TRBJ2-2; clone size: many; D gene: NA; CDR3 DNA: TGTGCCAGCAGCCCGGACTACGCGAACACCGGGGAGCTGTTTTTT; CDR3 protein: CASSPDYANTGELFF
V gene: TRBV6-2/TRBV6-3; J gene: TRBJ2-7; clone size: NA; D gene: TRBD2; CDR3 DNA: TGTGCCAGCAGTTACAGCGGGGGGGCCCTCGAGCAGTACTTC; CDR3 protein: CASSYSGGALEQYF
V gene: TRBV9; J gene: TRBJ1-2; clone size: NA; D gene: NA; CDR3 DNA: TGTGCCAGCAGCGTGGACGCTTGGAGTAACTATGGCTACACCTTC; CDR3 protein: CASSVDAWSNYGYTF
V gene: TRBV7-8; J gene: TRBJ1-5; clone size: many; D gene: NA; CDR3 DNA: TGTGCCAGCAGCGCTGGACAGCTTTATAGCAATCAGCCCCAGCATTTT; CDR3 protein: CASSAGQLYSNQPQHF
V gene: TRBV11-2; J gene: TRBJ2-7; clone size: NA; D gene: NA; CDR3 DNA: TGTGCCAGCAGCTTAGCGACAGATTACGAGCAGTACTTC; CDR3 protein: CASSLATDYEQYF
V gene: TRBV7-2; J gene: TRBJ1-2; clone size: NA; D gene: NA; CDR3 DNA: TGTGCCAGCAGCCCTGACACGTCTAGCGGTCTTTATGGCTACACCTTC; CDR3 protein: CASSPDTSSGLYGYTF
V gene: TRBV20-1; J gene: TRBJ2-3; clone size: few; D gene: TRBD2; CDR3 DNA: TGCAGTGCTACCGGGACTAGCTTGGATACGCAGTATTTT; CDR3 protein: CSATGTSLDTQYF